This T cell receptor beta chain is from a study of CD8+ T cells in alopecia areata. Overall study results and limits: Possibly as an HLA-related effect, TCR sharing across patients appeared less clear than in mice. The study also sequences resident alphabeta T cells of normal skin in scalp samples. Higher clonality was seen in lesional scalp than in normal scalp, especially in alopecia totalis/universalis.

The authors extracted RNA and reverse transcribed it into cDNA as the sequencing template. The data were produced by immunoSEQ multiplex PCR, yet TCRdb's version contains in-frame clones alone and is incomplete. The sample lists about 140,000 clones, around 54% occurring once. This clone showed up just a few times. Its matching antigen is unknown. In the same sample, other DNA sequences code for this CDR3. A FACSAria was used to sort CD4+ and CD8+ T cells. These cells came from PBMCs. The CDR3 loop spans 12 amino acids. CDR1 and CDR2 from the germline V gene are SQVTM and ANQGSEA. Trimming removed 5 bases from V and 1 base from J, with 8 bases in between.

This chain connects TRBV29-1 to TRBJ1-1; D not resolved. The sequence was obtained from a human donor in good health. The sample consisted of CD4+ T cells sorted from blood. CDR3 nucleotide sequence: TGCAGCGTTCGTGGCGGGAACACTGAAGCTTTCTTT. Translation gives CSVRGGNTEAFF.